The rows below give T cell receptor beta chains drawn from one sample of a study of shared clonotypes between healthy human individuals. The table came from immunoSEQ multiplex PCR; TCRdb's copy has only in-frame clones and leaves some out. The sample shows approximately 1,500,000 clones, around 98% of them seen only once. The sample taken for sequencing was naive CD4+ T cells sorted from blood. These receptors originate from a man aged 30-40 years in good health. CDR3s include the opening cysteine and the closing phenylalanine or tryptophan. The D gene is left open where the match is weak. The listing skips clone size in some rows; elsewhere it reads once, few, many or a size class.

v_call	clone_size	cdr3_length	d_call	j_call	cdr3_aa	cdr3_nt
TRBV20-1	.	11	.	TRBJ2-1	CSAGSTIMQFF	TGCAGTGCTGGGTCGACTATTATGCAGTTCTTC
TRBV19	.	17	TRBD1	TRBJ1-4	CASSEGPGTGAGEKLFF	TGTGCCAGTAGCGAAGGTCCCGGGACAGGGGCCGGCGAAAAACTGTTTTTT
TRBV19	.	15	TRBD1	TRBJ1-5	CASSPRQGSNQPQHF	TGTGCCAGTAGTCCTCGACAGGGAAGCAATCAGCCCCAGCATTTT
TRBV18	.	14	TRBD1	TRBJ2-1	CASSVDRGNNEQFF	TGTGCCAGCTCAGTGGACAGGGGCAACAATGAGCAGTTCTTC
TRBV7-2	.	18	TRBD1	TRBJ2-6	CASSLERGGVSGANVLTF	TGTGCCAGCAGCTTAGAGAGAGGGGGCGTATCTGGGGCCAACGTCCTGACTTTC
TRBV6-6	.	14	.	TRBJ1-2	CASSYSGSPYGYTF	TGTGCCAGCAGTTACTCCGGGTCCCCCTATGGCTACACCTTC
TRBV6-1	.	11	.	TRBJ2-7	CASTGQTEQYF	TGTGCCAGCACAGGACAGACCGAGCAGTACTTC
TRBV10-2	.	17	TRBD2	TRBJ2-7	CASRGLAGVGGSYEQYF	TGCGCCAGCAGGGGACTAGCGGGAGTTGGTGGCTCCTACGAGCAGTACTTC
TRBV18	.	16	TRBD2	TRBJ2-2	CASSHLAGENTGELFF	TGTGCCAGCTCTCATCTAGCGGGAGAAAACACCGGGGAGCTGTTTTTT
TRBV5-1	.	15	.	TRBJ2-2	CASSLGSVATGELFF	TGCGCCAGCAGCTTGGGTTCTGTGGCCACCGGGGAGCTGTTTTTT
TRBV28	.	15	TRBD2	TRBJ2-5	CASRSGGGGQETQYF	TGTGCCAGCAGGTCCGGGGGGGGTGGACAAGAGACCCAGTACTTC
TRBV6-4	once	13	.	TRBJ1-1	CASSPPRQMEAFF	TGTGCCAGCAGTCCGCCTAGGCAGATGGAAGCTTTCTTT
TRBV27	.	15	TRBD1	TRBJ2-7	CASSSRQGVTYEQYF	TGTGCCAGCAGTTCCCGACAGGGAGTAACCTACGAGCAGTACTTC
TRBV7-2	.	15	.	TRBJ2-7	CASSLAAREAYEQYF	TGTGCCAGCAGCTTAGCGGCCAGGGAGGCCTACGAGCAGTACTTC
TRBV7-6	.	16	TRBD1	TRBJ2-2	CASSQIPGQSTGELFF	TGTGCCAGCAGCCAAATCCCGGGACAGAGTACCGGGGAGCTGTTTTTT
TRBV5-1	.	14	.	TRBJ2-7	CASSATDGSYEQYF	TGCGCCAGCAGCGCGACGGACGGTTCCTACGAGCAGTACTTC
TRBV5-1	.	14	.	TRBJ2-2	CASGGQRYTGELFF	TGCGCCAGCGGTGGACAGCGATACACCGGGGAGCTGTTTTTT
TRBV6-1	.	15	.	TRBJ2-1	CASSEEGSRNNEQFF	TGTGCCAGCAGTGAAGAAGGGAGTCGAAACAATGAGCAGTTCTTC
TRBV21-1	.	15	.	TRBJ2-3	CASSKLASGGDTQYF	TGTGCCAGCAGCAAACTAGCGAGTGGGGGGGATACGCAGTATTTT
TRBV7-8	once	13	.	TRBJ1-1	CASSPPGHTEAFF	TGTGCCAGCAGCCCCCCAGGCCACACTGAAGCTTTCTTT
TRBV5-1	.	13	.	TRBJ2-7	CASSFDQTYEQYF	TGCGCCAGCAGCTTTGACCAAACCTACGAGCAGTACTTC
TRBV29-1	.	12	.	TRBJ2-4	CSVPQGADIQYF	TGCAGCGTCCCACAGGGCGCGGACATTCAGTACTTC
TRBV27	.	13	.	TRBJ2-7	CASSIRENGLQYF	TGTGCCAGCAGTATCCGGGAGAATGGGTTGCAGTACTTC
TRBV19	.	13	.	TRBJ2-7	CASSTRRNYEQYF	TGTGCCAGTAGTACACGACGAAACTACGAGCAGTACTTC
TRBV18	.	13	.	TRBJ1-5	CASSKSSNQPQHF	TGTGCCAGCTCAAAATCTAGCAATCAGCCCCAGCATTTT
TRBV30	.	18	TRBD2	TRBJ2-1	CAWSVGLAGGPLYNEQFF	TGTGCCTGGAGTGTAGGACTAGCGGGAGGGCCCCTATACAATGAGCAGTTCTTC
TRBV29-1	.	14	.	TRBJ2-3	CSVEDRPSTDTQYF	TGCAGCGTTGAGGACCGGCCTAGCACAGATACGCAGTATTTT
TRBV28	.	16	TRBD2	TRBJ2-1	CASRIEAGAPYNEQFF	TGTGCCAGCAGAATCGAAGCGGGAGCTCCCTACAATGAGCAGTTCTTC
TRBV10-3	.	16	TRBD1	TRBJ2-7	CAISESRGQFSYEQYF	TGTGCCATCAGTGAGTCTAGGGGACAGTTCTCCTACGAGCAGTACTTC